The next 31 T cell receptor beta chains were all read from a single sample in a study of blood T cell repertoires in COVID-19. Data came from immunoSEQ multiplex PCR; TCRdb stores just in-frame clones and leaves some out. The sample has about 300,000 clones, roughly 83% seen once. Sequences were obtained from peripheral blood. The receptors come from a human donor with COVID-19, enrolled during active disease. The donor label of this sample is uncertain.

This rearrangement joins TRBV7-3 to TRBJ2-5, with 10 bases matching TRBD1. CDR1 and CDR2 from the germline V gene are SGHTA and FQGTGA. The CDR3 contains 15 residues. V lost 5 bases, J lost 5 bases, and 8 bases stayed unmatched. This chain's CDR3 is CASSLGQGTPETQYF. CDR3 nucleotides: TGTGCCAGCAGCCTGGGACAGGGGACCCCCGAGACCCAGTACTTC.

The chain links TRBV7-9 to TRBJ2-6, with D uncertain. Deletions cut 5 bases from V and 2 bases from J, with 7 bases between. The CDR3 covers 14 residues. Per the germline V gene, CDR1 is SEHNR and CDR2 is FQNEAQ (reference sequence). CDR3 amino acids: CASSLGAGANVLTF. The CDR3 nucleotides are TGTGCCAGCAGCCTAGGAGCTGGGGCCAACGTCCTGACTTTC.

The chain is built from TRBV27 and TRBJ1-6; D call uncertain. The CDR3 runs 15 residues. Trimming stripped 0 bases from V and 9 bases from J, with 12 bases between. Germline V gives CDR1 MNHEY, CDR2 SMNVEV (reference sequence). The CDR3 loop is CASSLSSGWSSPLHF. The CDR3 bases are TGTGCCAGCAGTTTATCATCGGGGTGGAGTTCACCCCTCCACTTT.

The gene calls are TRBV19 and TRBJ2-1; TRBD2 might be the D (5 bases). The germline gives CDR1 LNHDA, CDR2 SQIVND (reference sequence). The CDR3 is 15 amino acids. Trimming removed 3 bases from V and 4 bases from J, with 13 bases in between. This CDR3 reads CASSIQEGSYNEQFF. The CDR3 DNA follows: TGTGCCAGTAGTATCCAAGAGGGTTCGTACAATGAGCAGTTCTTC.

The chain is built from TRBV7-6 and TRBJ2-7, with 11 bases matching TRBD2. With 3 bases clipped from V and 2 bases from J, the junction kept 6 bases outside the gene matches. The germline CDR1 and CDR2 sequences are SGHVS and FNYEAQ. The CDR3 has 16 amino acids. The CDR3 DNA follows: TGTGCCAGCAGCTTGGGAACTAGCGGGAGTCCCTACGAGCAGTACTTC. Translation gives CASSLGTSGSPYEQYF.

This clone was recorded only once. V is TRBV7-3 and J is TRBJ2-1; 9 positions agree with TRBD2. CDR3 length equals 14 residues. The germline CDR1 and CDR2 sequences are SGHTA and FQGTGA. V shed 2 bases, J shed 5 bases, and the junction held 1 base outside the gene matches. CDR3 DNA: TGTGCCAGCAGCTTAGGGACTAGCAACAATGAGCAGTTCTTC. Protein product: CASSLGTSNNEQFF. The full variable domain, completed using reference TRBV7-3 and TRBJ2-1, is GAGVSQTPSNKVTEKGKYVELRCDPISGHTALYWYRQSLGQGPEFLIYFQGTGAADDSGLPNDRFFAVRPEGSVSTLKIQRTERGDSAVYLCASSLGTSNNEQFFGPGTRLTVL.

The chain has TRBV29-1 and TRBJ2-2; D remains unclear. Germline assignment: CDR1 SQVTM and CDR2 ANQGSEA. This CDR3 has 13 residues. Between the trimmed V and J ends, which lost 5 bases and 7 bases, there was a span of 14 bases. DNA for the CDR3: TGCAGCGTTCTTGAGGCCTCTGGCGGGGAGCTGTTTTTT. Translated, it gives CSVLEASGGELFF.

The CDR3 DNA reads as TGTGCCAGCCTACCAACTTCGGGACTAGCGGCGGGCACCGGGGAGCTGTTTTTT. It translates to CASLPTSGLAAGTGELFF. This chain links TRBV27 with TRBJ2-2, with 11 positions matching TRBD2. V shed 8 bases, J shed 4 bases, and the junction held 15 bases outside the gene matches. This CDR3 spans 18 amino acids. Per germline, CDR1 MNHEY and CDR2 SMNVEV (reference sequence).

This chain joins TRBV19 and TRBJ1-5, with no clear D. Per germline, CDR1 LNHDA and CDR2 SQIVND (reference sequence). The ends were cut back, 5 bases at V and 3 bases at J, with 17 bases in the middle. This CDR3 spans 16 amino acids. The CDR3 region has the DNA TGTGCCAGTAGTCCGAACGCGGGGAAAGCCAATCAGCCCCAGCATTTT. As protein: CASSPNAGKANQPQHF. Looking up the rest from reference TRBV19 and TRBJ1-5 gives the full variable domain: DGGITQSPKYLFRKEGQNVTLSCEQNLNHDAMYWYRQDPGQGLRLIYYSQIVNDFQKGDIAEGYSVSREKKESFPLTVTSAQKNPTAFYLCASSPNAGKANQPQHFGDGTRLSIL.

This CDR3 reads CASSVGTSGNTGELFF. DNA of the CDR3: TGTGCCAGCAGCGTCGGGACTAGCGGGAACACCGGGGAGCTGTTTTTT. The chain joins TRBV7-9 to TRBJ2-2; 11 bases are a match to TRBD2. Per germline, CDR1 SEHNR and CDR2 FQNEAQ (reference sequence). V dropped 5 bases and J dropped 1; count of bases not matched to a gene: 3. The length of the CDR3 is 16 residues.

V is TRBV27 and J is TRBJ2-1; D may be TRBD2 (6 bases). Germline V gene lookup returns CDR1 MNHEY and CDR2 SMNVEV (reference sequence). Trimming took off 2 bases at V and 4 bases at J, with 12 bases between the two ends. This CDR3 has 15 amino acids. CDR3 nucleotides: TGTGCCAGCAGTTTAAGCCTAGCGAAGTACAATGAGCAGTTCTTC. Translating it yields CASSLSLAKYNEQFF.

The rearrangement joins TRBV11-2 to TRBJ2-3, with 7 bases aligning to TRBD2. Germline-derived CDR1 and CDR2 are SGHAT and FQNNGV. The length of the CDR3 is 16 residues. V dropped 0 bases and J dropped 4; count of bases not matched to a gene: 7. As DNA, the CDR3 is TGTGCCAGCAGCTTAGATCGGACGGGAGGCCCAGATACGCAGTATTTT. It yields the protein CASSLDRTGGPDTQYF. The entire variable domain, with the rest obtained from reference TRBV11-2 and TRBJ2-3, is as follows: EAGVAQSPRYKIIEKRQSVAFWCNPISGHATLYWYQQILGQGPKLLIQFQNNGVVDDSQLPKDRFSAERLKGVDSTLKIQPAKLEDSAVYLCASSLDRTGGPDTQYFGPGTRLTVL.

This clone was recorded once. CDR3 in amino acids: CASTLKTGLETQYF. CDR3 in DNA: TGTGCCAGCACCCTTAAGACAGGGTTGGAGACCCAGTACTTC. This rearrangement joins TRBV5-4 to TRBJ2-5, with 7 bases fitting TRBD1. Unmatched junction bases numbered 10, after V lost 6 bases and J lost 5 bases. This CDR3 region has 14 residues. The V gene's germline CDR1 is SGHNT and CDR2 YYREEE (reference sequence).

This chain uses TRBV12-3 or TRBV12-4 with TRBJ2-7; the match to TRBD2 covers 7 bases. The CDR3 covers 13 residues. V shed 6 bases, J shed 6 bases, and the junction held 8 bases outside the gene matches. For the CDR3, the DNA is TGTGCCAGCAGACCTAGCGGCCCCGCCGAGCAGTACTTC. This sequence encodes CASRPSGPAEQYF.

This sequence joins TRBV28 and TRBJ1-1; 7 positions agree with TRBD1. Trimming cost V 4 bases and J 0 bases; bases outside gene matches: 11. This CDR3 spans 17 amino acids. Germline V lookup: CDR1 MDHEN, CDR2 SYDVKM. The chain's CDR3 is CASSYKWSDRMNTEAFF. CDR3 coding DNA: TGTGCCAGCAGTTACAAATGGTCGGACAGGATGAACACTGAAGCTTTCTTT. Using reference TRBV28 and TRBJ1-1 for the parts outside the CDR3, the full variable domain is DVKVTQSSRYLVKRTGEKVFLECVQDMDHENMFWYRQDPGLGLRLIYFSYDVKMKEKGDIPEGYSVSREKKERFSLILESASTNQTSMYLCASSYKWSDRMNTEAFFGQGTRLTVV.

This clone was seen a few times. The chain uses TRBV2 and TRBJ1-1; 7 bases line up with TRBD1. The V and J ends lost 5 bases and 2 bases, in that order; junction bases with no gene match: 5. The germline CDR1 and CDR2 sequences are SNHLY and FYNNEI. This CDR3 is 14 amino acids long. The CDR3 sequence: CASSRQGANTEAFF. In DNA form, the CDR3 reads TGTGCCAGCAGTAGACAGGGCGCAAACACTGAAGCTTTCTTT.

The chain combines TRBV29-1 with TRBJ1-2, with 10 bases identical to TRBD1. This CDR3 region has 13 residues. V dropped 7 bases and J dropped 7; count of bases not matched to a gene: 9. From germline, CDR1 is SQVTM and CDR2 ANQGSEA. DNA of the CDR3: TGCAGCGGGGGGACAGGGGATGCGAGTGGCTACACCTTC. Its translation: CSGGTGDASGYTF.

The CDR3 sequence: CASKLLDGEQYF. CDR3 DNA sequence: TGTGCCAGCAAGTTGCTAGACGGGGAGCAGTACTTC. This chain joins TRBV5-4 and TRBJ2-7; D remains unclear. V lost 6 bases and J lost 7, with 14 bases in between. The CDR3 is made up of 12 amino acids. Germline V gene data show CDR1 as SGHNT and CDR2 as YYREEE (reference sequence).

The chain is built from TRBV11-2 and TRBJ2-1; D gene unclear. V lost 1 base, J lost 6 bases, and 7 bases lay in between. CDR3 length: 13 amino acids. The germline CDR1 and CDR2 sequences are SGHAT and FQNNGV. DNA of the CDR3: TGTGCCAGCAGCTTAGGGGCATTCAATGAGCAGTTCTTC. Its protein product is CASSLGAFNEQFF.

V gene TRBV7-9 combines with J gene TRBJ2-1; TRBD2 is a possible D gene (5 bases). Deletions cut 1 base from V and 1 base from J, with 8 bases between. Per germline, CDR1 SEHNR and CDR2 FQNEAQ (reference sequence). The CDR3 covers 15 residues. CDR3 coding DNA: TGTGCCAGCAGCTTAGATCGGGGATCCTACAATGAGCAGTTCTTC. Protein product: CASSLDRGSYNEQFF.

CDR3 sequence: CASRRYDTQYF. CDR3 nucleotides: TGTGCCAGCAGGCGTTACGATACGCAGTATTTT. The chain couples TRBV28 to TRBJ2-3; no firm D call. This CDR3 spans 11 amino acids. Germline values: CDR1 MDHEN, CDR2 SYDVKM. V lost 6 bases and J lost 6, with 7 bases in between.

V usage is TRBV12-3 or TRBV12-4 and J usage is TRBJ2-3; tentative D call: TRBD2 (5 bases). V lost 6 bases, J lost 0 bases, and 7 bases lay in between. The CDR3 is 13 residues long. CDR3 sequence: CASRTGSTDTQYF. DNA of the CDR3: TGTGCCAGCAGGACGGGAAGCACAGATACGCAGTATTTT.

The V call is TRBV28, the J call TRBJ1-2; a weak D match, TRBD1 (6 bases). The V gene's germline CDR1 is MDHEN and CDR2 SYDVKM. The CDR3 loop spans 15 amino acids. V was trimmed by 2 bases and J by 2 bases, leaving 12 bases between them. The CDR3 is CASSLAGTPNYGYTF. The DNA of the CDR3 is TGTGCCAGCAGTTTAGCTGGGACACCCAACTATGGCTACACCTTC.

A remark on this clone: The sample carries other DNA sequences with the same CDR3. The rearrangement joins TRBV5-1 to TRBJ1-2; a weak D match, TRBD1 (5 bases). The CDR3 is 13 residues long. CDR1 is SGHRS, CDR2 YFSETQ, per germline. V shed 1 base and J shed 4 bases, with 8 bases lying between them. The CDR3 DNA reads TGCGCCAGCAGCTTGCAGGGTGGCTATGGCTACACCTTC. Its protein is CASSLQGGYGYTF.

This sequence joins TRBV3-1 (or the pseudogene TRBV3-2) and TRBJ2-5; no firm D call. The CDR3 runs to 11 residues. Trimming took 4 bases from V and 5 from J, leaving 5 bases between them. CDR1 is LGHDT, CDR2 YNNKEL, per germline (reference sequence). The CDR3 loop is CASSLEETQYF. The CDR3 bases are TGTGCCAGCAGCCTTGAGGAGACCCAGTACTTC.

The chain employs TRBV28 and TRBJ2-1; TRBD1 agrees at 10 bases. CDR1 MDHEN and CDR2 SYDVKM come from the germline V gene. The V and J ends lost 11 bases and 7 bases, in that order; junction bases with no gene match: 11. The length of the CDR3 is 14 residues. In nucleotides, the CDR3 is TGTGCCTTATCCGGGACAGGGGAATTTAATGAGCAGTTCTTC. It specifies CALSGTGEFNEQFF.

Regarding this clone: Other DNA sequences in this sample translate to the same CDR3. This sequence joins TRBV29-1 and TRBJ1-1; D might be TRBD1 (5 bases). Germline lookup yields CDR1 SQVTM and CDR2 ANQGSEA. This CDR3 has 13 amino acids. Trimming cost V 4 bases and J 1 base, with 10 bases left between them. The DNA of the CDR3 is TGCAGCGTTGGTCGGGGGGGGAACACTGAAGCTTTCTTT. It encodes CSVGRGGNTEAFF.

The chain employs TRBV3-1 (or the pseudogene TRBV3-2) and TRBJ2-3; either TRBD1 or TRBD2 may supply D (7 bases each). V was cut by 7 bases and J by 6 bases, with 20 bases left in between. CDR1 and CDR2 from the germline V gene are LGHDT and YNNKEL (reference sequence). CDR3 length: 15 amino acids. This CDR3 is CASTQRGRGVDTQYF. In DNA, the CDR3 is TGTGCCAGCACCCAGCGGGGCAGGGGGGTGGATACGCAGTATTTT.

The genes are TRBV2 and TRBJ2-7; 13 positions agree with TRBD2. The CDR3 is 15 residues long. V trimming: 6 bases; J trimming: 2 bases; junction bases outside the gene matches: 4. Germline V gene sequence: CDR1 SNHLY, CDR2 FYNNEI. The CDR3 sequence is CASSPGTSGTYEQYF. The CDR3 bases are TGTGCCAGCAGCCCGGGGACTAGCGGGACCTACGAGCAGTACTTC. The full variable domain, completed using reference TRBV2 and TRBJ2-7, is EPEVTQTPSHQVTQMGQEVILRCVPISNHLYFYWYRQILGQKVEFLVSFYNNEISEKSEIFDDQFSVERPDGSNFTLKIRSTKLEDSAMYFCASSPGTSGTYEQYFGPGTRLTVT.

The V gene is TRBV30, the J gene TRBJ1-5; D is ambiguous. V gave up 0 bases and J gave up 4 bases, with 10 bases separating them. This CDR3 contains 14 residues. From germline, CDR1 is GTSNPN and CDR2 SVGIG (reference sequence). The CDR3 loop is CAWSVASFNQPQHF. DNA of the CDR3: TGTGCCTGGAGTGTGGCAAGTTTTAATCAGCCCCAGCATTTT.

V gene TRBV28 combines with J gene TRBJ1-2, with TRBD1 as a possible D gene (6 bases). V was cut by 5 bases and J by 8 bases, with 21 bases left in between. Germline V gives CDR1 MDHEN, CDR2 SYDVKM. CDR3 length: 15 residues. CDR3 amino acids: CASSVQGRGLQGYTF. CDR3 DNA sequence: TGTGCCAGCAGTGTACAGGGTCGCGGGCTGCAGGGCTACACCTTC.